Detailed here is one TCR beta chain. One end of the junction does not line up with germline, which may come from a read error. This same CDR3 is encoded by further DNA sequences in the sample. TCRB CDR3 was amplified from 2 ug genomic DNA or less. Amplification used 60 V beta primers and 13 J beta primers. Profiling relied on immunoSEQ multiplex PCR, and the TCRdb table lists in-frame clones only, not all of them. Of 65,000 or so clones in the sample, roughly nine tenths were seen once. The source of the sample is a study of glioma-infiltrating T cells after dendritic cell vaccination. As for time point: after dendritic cell vaccination, including at tumor progression/relapse. Only patients with spare fresh-frozen tumor and over two years of follow-up were included. The sequence was collected from a human donor with glioblastoma. Sample: blood, taken after dendritic cell vaccination.

The CDR3, as DNA: TGTGCCAGCAGCTTTGTGTCAGGGGAGATCTATAATTCCCCCCTCCACTTT. It yields the protein CASSFVSGEIYNSPLHF. This chain uses TRBV7-2 with TRBJ1-6; D may be TRBD1 (6 bases). The CDR3 sequence is 17 residues long. Germline CDR1 and CDR2: SGHTA and FQGNSA.